Below, 9 T cell receptor beta chains from the same sample are listed, as sequenced in a study of human T cells and chemical hapten exposure. TCRdb called the RACE reads again in MiXCR, with one record for every CDR3 protein. The data show around 330,000 distinct CDR3 sequences, with about 5.4% seen just once and about 8.7% held by the top ten. Described time point: pre-sensitization, week 0. Treatment: therapeutic diphenylcyclopropenone sensitization with weekly scalp DPC. This sample comprised whole blood, obtained in connection with sensitization to the hapten diphenylcyclopropenone (DPC). The source is a woman aged 18-29 years with alopecia areata. Some clones in this sample may be carry-over from other donors' samples.

The CDR3 DNA reads as TGTGCCAGCAGCTTTCGAGGGGGCGCCCTCATTAATTCACCCCTCCACTTT. This gives the protein CASSFRGGALINSPLHF. This chain links TRBV7-9 with TRBJ1-6; 7 nucleotides line up with TRBD1. The trim removed 3 bases at V and 6 bases at J, leaving 11 bases unmatched. The CDR3 sequence is 17 residues long. Germline loops: CDR1 SEHNR, CDR2 FQNEAQ (reference sequence).

The V gene is TRBV4-1, the J gene TRBJ2-1; TRBD1 is a possible D gene (6 bases). CDR1 and CDR2 (germline): MGHRA, YSYEKL. The CDR3 has 16 amino acids. Between the trimmed V and J ends, which lost 0 bases and 6 bases, there was a span of 15 bases. The CDR3 DNA reads TGCGCCAGCAGCCAAGATAGGACAGCGCAATTCAATGAGCAGTTCTTC. Encoded protein: CASSQDRTAQFNEQFF.

The rearrangement joins TRBV12-2 to TRBJ1-5; whether TRBD1, the table's D call, matches the DNA was not checked. TRBV12-2 is annotated as a pseudogene. CDR3 length: 16 amino acids. In DNA form, the CDR3 reads TGTGCAAGTCGCTTAGGGCGAGGGACAAACCTAATGCCCCAGCATTTT. This sequence encodes CASRLGRGTNLMPQHF.

The chain joins TRBV5-4 to TRBJ1-1; D is possibly TRBD1 (5 bases). The CDR3 consists of 13 residues. Germline V gene sequence: CDR1 SGHNT, CDR2 YYREEE (reference sequence). V lost 2 bases and J lost 10, with 15 bases in between. CDR3 sequence reads: CASSFMTDTLAFF. CDR3 coding DNA: TGTGCCAGCAGCTTCATGACAGACACCCTAGCTTTCTTT.

This clonotype was seen more than once but under ten times. The rearrangement joins TRBV4-3 to TRBJ2-7, with TRBD1 identical over 8 bases. Trimming took 1 base from V and 0 from J; bases not matched to a gene: 5. Germline V gene lookup returns CDR1 LGHNA and CDR2 YSLEER. CDR3 length: 16 amino acids. For the CDR3, the DNA is TGCGCCAGCAGCCAAGTGTGGGGACAGGACTCCTACGAGCAGTACTTC. This encodes CASSQVWGQDSYEQYF.

This clonotype was picked up a small number of times. The chain has TRBV7-8 and TRBJ1-5; 10 bases fit TRBD1. Germline CDR1 reads SGHVS; CDR2 reads FQNEAQ. The length of the CDR3 is 16 residues. V was clipped by 7 bases and J by 6 bases; unmatched bases: 12. CDR3 bases: TGTGCCAGCACCCAAAGAACGGGACAGGGGACTCAGCCCCAGCATTTT. Encoded protein: CASTQRTGQGTQPQHF.

This clonotype has at least ten counts. CDR3 loop: CASSPLIGDSDTEAFF. The CDR3, as DNA: TGTGCCAGCTCACCACTAATCGGGGACTCGGACACTGAAGCTTTCTTT. This rearrangement joins TRBV18 to TRBJ1-1; D perhaps matches TRBD1 (5 bases). CDR1 and CDR2 from the germline V gene are KGHSH and LQKENI. The CDR3 contains 16 residues. V lost 1 base and J lost 3, with 15 bases in between.

This clonotype has more than one count but fewer than ten. The chain uses TRBV6-1 and TRBJ2-5; no reliable D call. Germline loops: CDR1 MNHNS, CDR2 SASEGT. Trimming cost V 3 bases and J 5 bases, with 16 bases left between them. The CDR3 is 15 residues long. CDR3 loop: CASSDRPPPGETQYF. CDR3 sequence (DNA): TGTGCCAGCAGTGACAGGCCGCCTCCTGGGGAGACCCAGTACTTC.

This clonotype was found many times. This rearrangement joins TRBV9 to TRBJ1-1; 7 positions match TRBD1. CDR3 length: 15 residues. CDR1 and CDR2 from the germline V gene are SGDLS and YYNGEE. V lost 3 bases, J lost 4 bases, and 9 bases stayed unmatched. CDR3 coding DNA: TGTGCCAGCAGCGGAGGGGCGACAGGGTCCACTGAAGCTTTCTTT. Its translation is CASSGGATGSTEAFF.